Given below is one T cell receptor (beta chain) in context. These data are taken from a study of T cells expressing NK-cell markers. Germline V gene data show CDR1 as GTSNPN and CDR2 as SVGIG (reference sequence). The length of the CDR3 is 14 residues. After re-calling the 5' RACE reads, TCRdb lists one entry per CDR3 protein, DNA absent. Found here are 350,000 to 400,000 distinct CDR3 sequences; the top ten clones hold roughly a tenth. The sequenced material came from blood T cells: a sorted CD56 or NKG2C T cell subset, CD4+ or CD8+ T cells, or bulk PBMC T cells (not recorded which). The rearrangement links TRBV30 to TRBJ2-7; TCRdb designates TRBD2, a call that cannot be tested without DNA. The clonotype originates from a woman aged 45-59 years in good health. The CDR3 sequence is CACQHGTSGYEQYF.